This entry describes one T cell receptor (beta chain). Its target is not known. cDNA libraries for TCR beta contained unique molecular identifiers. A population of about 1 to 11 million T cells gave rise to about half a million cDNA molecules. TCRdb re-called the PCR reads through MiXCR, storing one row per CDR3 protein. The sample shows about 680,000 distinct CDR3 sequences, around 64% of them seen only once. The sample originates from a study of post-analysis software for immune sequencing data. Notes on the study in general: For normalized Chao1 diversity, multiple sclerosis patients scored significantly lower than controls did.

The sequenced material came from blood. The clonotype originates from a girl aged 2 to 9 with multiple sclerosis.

The CDR3: CASSPGLAGEGTQYF. The CDR3 bases are TGTGCCAGCAGCCCGGGACTAGCGGGAGAGGGGACCCAGTACTTC. The genes are TRBV28 and TRBJ2-5; 14 bases align to TRBD2. CDR1 and CDR2 (germline): MDHEN, SYDVKM. The trim removed 6 bases at V and 7 bases at J, leaving 7 bases unmatched. The CDR3 has 15 residues.